This TCR beta chain derives from a study of PD-1 blockade in classical Hodgkin lymphoma. Study conclusions and caveats: Whatever underlies the repertoire differences (possibly disease activity or prior therapy) remains undefined. While CD8+ TCR diversity did not rise significantly by C4D1, CD4+ TCR diversity did. Those patients who began receiving nivolumab less than 1 year after ASCT had lower diversity, and they were excluded.

The ends were cut back, 4 bases at V and 0 bases at J, with 8 bases in the middle. The germline V gene encodes CDR1 SGHRS and CDR2 YFSETQ. The CDR3 length is 14 residues. As for this clone: Its target is not known.

All the patients suffered relapse after autologous stem cell transplantation, and brentuximab vedotin exposure differed. Clones were read by immunoSEQ multiplex PCR, and TCRdb kept only the in-frame ones, dropping some. The sample gives approximately 15,000 clones, more than 75% of which show up once; 27% is in the top ten. The receptor was isolated from a human donor with classical Hodgkin lymphoma. The V and J genes are TRBV5-1 and TRBJ2-4; unclear D gene. Sequences were derived from peripheral blood mononuclear cells (PBMCs), sampled before the second cycle of nivolumab. CDR3 bases: TGCGCCAGCAGCCCAGACGGAGCCAAAAACATTCAGTACTTC. This gives the protein CASSPDGAKNIQYF.